This T cell receptor beta chain was recovered during a study of shared clonotypes between healthy human individuals. Using immunoSEQ multiplex PCR, the repertoire was profiled, and TCRdb retains in-frame clones only, with some absent. There are some 2,100,000 clones in the sample; approximately 96% occur only once, and 0.13% lies in the top ten. The junction had 16 bases not matched to a gene; V was cut back by 7 bases and J by 3 bases. Looked up from germline, CDR1 is MNHEY and CDR2 is SMNVEV (reference sequence). CDR3 length equals 18 residues. The rearrangement joins TRBV27 to TRBJ1-5; 9 nucleotides line up with TRBD1. This clonotype originated in a man between 18 and 35 years old in good health. Sequencing used naive CD4+ T cells sorted from blood. Subset described: CD45RA+ positively selected. The CDR3 region is CASMPSVGTGPNNQPQHF. In DNA, the CDR3 is TGTGCCAGCATGCCGTCGGTGGGGACAGGGCCGAACAATCAGCCCCAGCATTTT.